This passage covers 5 T cell receptor beta chains from one sample sequenced in a study of blood T cell repertoires in COVID-19. Profiled with immunoSEQ multiplex PCR; TCRdb holds only in-frame clones, not every one. The data hold roughly 500,000 clones, with 88% observed a single time. Sequenced: PBMCs or T cells enriched from blood (not recorded which). These receptors all come from a woman in her thirties or forties who had recovered from COVID-19.

The rearrangement joins TRBV11-2 to TRBJ2-7; a possible D gene is TRBD2 (6 bases). Trimming removed 0 bases from V and 2 bases from J, with 11 bases in between. Germline values: CDR1 SGHAT, CDR2 FQNNGV. The CDR3 length is 15 residues. CDR3 region: CASSLEVGGTYEQYF. CDR3 coding DNA: TGTGCCAGCAGCTTAGAGGTGGGAGGCACCTACGAGCAGTACTTC.

This rearrangement joins TRBV7-9 to TRBJ1-6; tentatively, D is TRBD1 (5 bases). The ends were cut back, 4 bases at V and 10 bases at J, with 11 bases in the middle. The V gene's germline CDR1 is SEHNR and CDR2 FQNEAQ (reference sequence). The length of the CDR3 is 13 residues. In DNA, the CDR3 is TGTGCCAGCAGCTCCGGAGGGGACTCACCCCTCCACTTT. This codes for CASSSGGDSPLHF.

The rearrangement links TRBV3-1 (or the pseudogene TRBV3-2) to TRBJ1-1; D is unclear. There are 12 residues in the CDR3. V lost 4 bases, J lost 1 base, and 4 bases lay in between. Germline values: CDR1 LGHDT, CDR2 YNNKEL (reference sequence). The CDR3 protein is CASSPGNTEAFF. Here the CDR3 DNA reads TGTGCCAGCAGCCCAGGGAACACTGAAGCTTTCTTT.

The gene calls are TRBV4-2 and TRBJ1-2; TRBD1 is a possible D gene (5 bases). V was pared by 0 bases and J by 5 bases, with 22 bases between. The CDR3 consists of 18 residues. CDR1 and CDR2 from the germline V gene are LGHNA and YNFKEQ. The CDR3 loop reads CASSQDPAGGGVRYGYTF. The CDR3 DNA sequence: TGTGCCAGCAGCCAAGATCCAGCTGGGGGGGGAGTTAGGTATGGCTACACCTTC.

This chain uses TRBV24-1 with TRBJ2-6; D possibly corresponds to TRBD1 (6 bases). The CDR3 loop spans 18 amino acids. Germline CDR1 and CDR2: KGHDR and SFDVKD. V dropped 0 bases and J dropped 0 bases, with 11 bases sitting between them. This CDR3 is CATSDLVRGSSGANVLTF. The CDR3 DNA is TGTGCCACCAGTGATTTGGTCAGGGGTAGCTCTGGGGCCAACGTCCTGACTTTC.